The 21 T cell receptor beta chains below come from one sample, sequenced in a study of blood T cell repertoires in COVID-19. The repertoire was sequenced with immunoSEQ multiplex PCR; TCRdb's copy has only in-frame clones and lacks some. The sample lists 65,000 to 70,000 clones, 85% to 90% seen once, with roughly 2.9% in the top ten. Sequenced material: peripheral blood. These receptors originate from a man older than 75 with acute or convalescent COVID-19.

This chain links TRBV9 with TRBJ1-2, with D hard to call. The CDR3 extends over 14 amino acids. Germline CDR1 reads SGDLS; CDR2 reads YYNGEE. The ends were cut back, 3 bases at V and 8 bases at J, with 17 bases in the middle. CDR3 region: CASSGPQWAGGYTF. CDR3 DNA: TGTGCCAGCAGCGGGCCCCAGTGGGCAGGCGGCTACACCTTC.

The chain recombines TRBV6-5 with TRBJ2-3, with TRBD2 matching 11 bases. The germline gives CDR1 MNHEY, CDR2 SVGAGI. V shed 6 bases and J 5 bases; nucleotides not matched to a gene: 4. The CDR3 is 14 residues long. DNA for the CDR3: TGTGCCAGCAGACTAGCGGGAGATAGAGATACGCAGTATTTT. Translating it yields CASRLAGDRDTQYF.

The chain employs TRBV4-2 and TRBJ1-2, with TRBD1 as a possible D gene (5 bases). V lost 1 base, J lost 4 bases, and 13 bases lay in between. Germline CDR1 LGHNA, CDR2 YNFKEQ. The CDR3 runs to 15 residues. CDR3 coding DNA: TGTGCCAGCAGCCAAGCCGGAGGGGTGGGCTATGGCTACACCTTC. This translates into CASSQAGGVGYGYTF.

This rearrangement joins TRBV27 to TRBJ1-2; unclear D gene. The CDR3 contains 15 residues. Germline lookup yields CDR1 MNHEY and CDR2 SMNVEV (reference sequence). The ends were cut back, 6 bases at V and 5 bases at J, with 19 bases in the middle. The CDR3 DNA reads as TGTGCCAGCAGCCGCGACATCGGGGTGCCTTATGGCTACACCTTC. Amino acids: CASSRDIGVPYGYTF.

This chain connects TRBV7-2 to TRBJ2-2; TRBD2 might be the D (5 bases). Trimming cost V 1 base and J 5 bases, with 8 bases left between them. The CDR3 runs 14 residues. CDR1 is SGHTA, CDR2 FQGNSA, per germline. The CDR3: CASSLGRGTGELFF. The CDR3, as DNA: TGTGCCAGCAGCTTAGGGAGAGGGACCGGGGAGCTGTTTTTT.

This chain links TRBV29-1 with TRBJ2-6; D call uncertain. Trimming cost V 4 bases and J 0 bases, with 4 bases left between them. Germline CDR1 is SQVTM and CDR2 is ANQGSEA. The CDR3 covers 13 residues. The CDR3, as DNA: TGCAGCGTTGCCGTCTCTGGGGCCAACGTCCTGACTTTC. Its protein is CSVAVSGANVLTF.

J is TRBJ1-6 and V is TRBV28; the D is unclear. Per germline, CDR1 MDHEN and CDR2 SYDVKM. This CDR3 contains 16 residues. V gave up 6 bases and J gave up 9 bases, with 21 bases separating them. CDR3: CASSPRLTSGGSPLHF. In DNA, the CDR3 is TGTGCCAGCAGCCCCCGGTTGACATCGGGAGGTTCACCCCTCCACTTT.

This chain uses TRBV27 with TRBJ2-7; no definite D call. The CDR3 loop spans 11 amino acids. Germline lookup yields CDR1 MNHEY and CDR2 SMNVEV (reference sequence). Deletions cut 7 bases from V and 9 bases from J, with 13 bases between. CDR3 protein: CASTFVGPQYF. The CDR3 region has the DNA TGTGCCAGCACCTTCGTCGGTCCGCAGTACTTC.

J is TRBJ1-1 and V is TRBV30; a possible D gene is TRBD1 (6 bases). The germline CDR1 and CDR2 sequences are GTSNPN and SVGIG (reference sequence). V was pared by 2 bases and J by 10 bases, with 20 bases between. This CDR3 has 14 residues. CDR3: CAWSSGQTLTRAFF. CDR3 nucleotide sequence: TGTGCCTGGAGTTCAGGACAGACACTGACTCGAGCTTTCTTT. Looking up the rest from reference TRBV30 and TRBJ1-1 gives the full variable domain: SQTIHQWPATLVQPVGSPLSLECTVEGTSNPNLYWYRQAAGRGLQLLFYSVGIGQISSEVPQNLSASRPQDRQFILSSKKLLLSDSGFYLCAWSSGQTLTRAFFGQGTRLTVV.

The V and J genes are TRBV7-2 and TRBJ1-6; TRBD1 matches 9 bases. Trimming removed 6 bases from V and 6 bases from J; junction bases left unmatched: 6. Germline V gives CDR1 SGHTA, CDR2 FQGNSA. The CDR3 sequence is 15 residues long. This CDR3 is CASRPPGQGNSPLHF. As DNA, the CDR3 is TGTGCCAGCAGACCACCGGGACAGGGTAATTCACCCCTCCACTTT.

The chain has TRBV19 and TRBJ1-5; D might be TRBD1 (6 bases). Germline V gives CDR1 LNHDA, CDR2 SQIVND (reference sequence). The V end lost 7 bases, the J end lost 3 bases, and 16 bases lay between the germline ends. The CDR3 covers 15 residues. The CDR3 loop is CASKDQGTFNQPQHF. DNA of the CDR3: TGTGCCAGTAAAGACCAGGGGACCTTCAATCAGCCCCAGCATTTT. Using reference TRBV19 and TRBJ1-5 for the parts outside the CDR3, the full variable domain is DGGITQSPKYLFRKEGQNVTLSCEQNLNHDAMYWYRQDPGQGLRLIYYSQIVNDFQKGDIAEGYSVSREKKESFPLTVTSAQKNPTAFYLCASKDQGTFNQPQHFGDGTRLSIL.

Concerning this clone itself: The identical CDR3 is also encoded by other nucleotide sequences in the sample. This rearrangement joins TRBV5-1 to TRBJ2-7; D might be TRBD1 (5 bases). This CDR3 has 14 residues. CDR1 is SGHRS and CDR2 is YFSETQ in the germline V gene. Trimming took off 0 bases at V and 3 bases at J, with 10 bases between the two ends. The CDR3 nucleotides are TGCGCCAGCAGCTTGGACAGGCCCTTCTACGAGCAGTACTTC. It codes for CASSLDRPFYEQYF.

This chain links TRBV19 with TRBJ2-1, with D possibly TRBD2 on 5 matching bases. V was shortened by 6 bases and J by 0 bases, with 6 bases between the two germline ends. This CDR3 contains 13 residues. From germline, CDR1 is LNHDA and CDR2 SQIVND (reference sequence). CDR3 nucleotides: TGTGCCAGTAGAGGGAGCTCCTACAATGAGCAGTTCTTC. Amino acid sequence: CASRGSSYNEQFF.

The chain carries TRBV9 and TRBJ2-3, with D tentatively TRBD2 (5 bases). The germline CDR1 and CDR2 sequences are SGDLS and YYNGEE. V lost 3 bases and J lost 6, with 17 bases in between. The CDR3 is 15 amino acids. CDR3 in amino acids: CASSDLAAELDTQYF. The CDR3 DNA sequence: TGTGCCAGCAGCGATCTAGCTGCTGAACTGGATACGCAGTATTTT.

This clone was observed a single time. This rearrangement joins TRBV29-1 to TRBJ1-2, with a weak D call TRBD1 (5 bases). Germline-derived CDR1 and CDR2 are SQVTM and ANQGSEA. V lost 7 bases and J lost 1, with 13 bases in between. The CDR3 contains 13 residues. The CDR3 sequence is CSGGYGGNYGYTF. The CDR3 coding sequence is TGCAGCGGGGGCTACGGCGGTAACTATGGCTACACCTTC.

The chain couples TRBV5-1 to TRBJ2-1, with TRBD1 matching 8 bases. The length of the CDR3 is 13 residues. Trimming cost V 5 bases and J 8 bases; bases outside gene matches: 6. Germline V gene sequence: CDR1 SGHRS, CDR2 YFSETQ. CDR3 sequence reads: CASRFQGADEQFF. The CDR3 region has the DNA TGCGCCAGCAGATTTCAGGGGGCGGATGAGCAGTTCTTC. Full variable domain (remainder filled in from reference TRBV5-1 and TRBJ2-1): KAGVTQTPRYLIKTRGQQVTLSCSPISGHRSVSWYQQTPGQGLQFLFEYFSETQRNKGNFPGRFSGRQFSNSRSEMNVSTLELGDSALYLCASRFQGADEQFFGPGTRLTVL.

This clone was counted a few times. This chain joins TRBV5-5 and TRBJ1-3, with 10 bases aligning to TRBD1. The CDR3 is 16 residues long. Germline CDR1 reads SGHKS; CDR2 reads YYEKEE (reference sequence). The junction had 6 bases not matched to a gene; V was cut back by 0 bases and J by 6 bases. DNA of the CDR3: TGTGCCAGCAGCTTGGGGTCCGGGACAGGGGAAAACACCATATATTTT. This sequence encodes CASSLGSGTGENTIYF.

J is TRBJ1-3 and V is TRBV5-1; a weak D match, TRBD1 (6 bases). The V and J ends lost 0 bases and 0 bases respectively, with 10 bases between them. CDR3 length equals 16 residues. Looked up from germline, CDR1 is SGHRS and CDR2 is YFSETQ. CDR3 amino acids: CASSLEGGLSGNTIYF. DNA of the CDR3: TGCGCCAGCAGCTTGGAGGGGGGGCTCTCTGGAAACACCATATATTTT.

V and J are TRBV19 and TRBJ1-5, with D possibly matching TRBD1 (5 bases). The CDR3 has 15 amino acids. Trimming cost V 2 bases and J 7 bases, with 15 bases left between them. Germline V lookup: CDR1 LNHDA, CDR2 SQIVND (reference sequence). In nucleotides, the CDR3 is TGTGCCAGTAGTATACCGGGGGTCCGAAGCCAGCCCCAGCATTTT. This sequence encodes CASSIPGVRSQPQHF.

J is TRBJ2-6 and V is TRBV10-3; weak D call: TRBD2 (6 bases). The germline CDR1 and CDR2 sequences are ENHRY and SYGVKD. The CDR3 consists of 22 residues. Trimming cost V 2 bases and J 0 bases, with 26 bases left between them. CDR3 sequence reads: CAISEGLRGRTSVSSGANVLTF. Written as DNA, the CDR3 is TGTGCCATCAGTGAGGGGCTTAGAGGGAGGACCTCGGTAAGCTCTGGGGCCAACGTCCTGACTTTC.

V usage is TRBV6-6 and J usage is TRBJ2-7; the match to TRBD1 covers 12 bases. CDR3 size: 13 residues. From germline, CDR1 is MNHNY and CDR2 SVGAGI (reference sequence). CDR3 protein: CVSGTGGGYEQYF. The DNA for the CDR3 is TGTGTGTCCGGGACAGGGGGCGGGTACGAGCAGTACTTC.